This record concerns one TCR beta chain sequence. The antigen is not known. The data are from a study of cytomegalovirus exposure and HLA in healthy donors. Findings and caveats of the study: Sequence variants that were highly shared formed a cluster that was likely a sequencing artifact. Across donors, presence/absence analyses took sequencing depth to be roughly uniform.

This PCR relied on a set of 60 Vbeta primers and 13 Jbeta primers. Profiled with immunoSEQ multiplex PCR; TCRdb holds only in-frame clones, not every one. There are fewer than 200,000 clones in the sample; 75% to 90% occur only once, and about 0.7% lies in the top ten. Germline trimming cut 8 bases from V and 6 bases from J; bases unmatched to any gene: 14. Germline V gives CDR1 MNHEY, CDR2 SMNVEV (reference sequence). The CDR3 runs to 16 residues. This chain uses TRBV27 with TRBJ2-2; 8 nucleotides align to TRBD1. Sequencing input: PBMCs. The receptor was derived from a boy under 18 in good health and CMV-seronegative. CDR3 sequence (DNA): TGTGCCAGCCGTAAGTTCTTGGACAGGGCTGCCGGGGAGCTGTTTTTT. It is translated as CASRKFLDRAAGELFF.